This T cell receptor beta chain came from a study of neurological immune-mediated disorders. Overall study results and limits: Expanded clones shared no identical CDR3 amino acid sequences across subjects, which suggested private TCR-beta repertoires in all groups.

Synthesis of cDNA was accomplished via 5'RACE employing 10-nucleotide random UMIs. Over 180 million TCR-beta sequences, together covering 15-18 subjects, were produced by every individual sequencing run that was carried out. TCRdb independently ran MiXCR on the 5' RACE reads; one entry per CDR3 protein. The data hold more than 95,000 distinct CDR3 sequences, with approximately 10% observed a single time. The time point was: longitudinal time-point 3. The unsorted libraries were produced from 2 million PBMCs held at -80 C. Concerning this clonotype: What it binds is unknown.

Trimming took 2 bases from V and 5 from J, leaving 15 bases between them. This CDR3 has 15 amino acids. CDR1 and CDR2 (germline): WNHNN, SYGVQD (reference sequence). This TCR was recovered from a female donor with HTLV-1-associated myelopathy (HAM/TSP). The chain uses TRBV10-1 and TRBJ2-5; D remains unclear. The sequencing sample was made of PBMCs. The CDR3 DNA is TGCGCCAGCAGTGAGAAGCCCTCCCTGAGGGAGACCCAGTACTTC. Its protein product is CASSEKPSLRETQYF.